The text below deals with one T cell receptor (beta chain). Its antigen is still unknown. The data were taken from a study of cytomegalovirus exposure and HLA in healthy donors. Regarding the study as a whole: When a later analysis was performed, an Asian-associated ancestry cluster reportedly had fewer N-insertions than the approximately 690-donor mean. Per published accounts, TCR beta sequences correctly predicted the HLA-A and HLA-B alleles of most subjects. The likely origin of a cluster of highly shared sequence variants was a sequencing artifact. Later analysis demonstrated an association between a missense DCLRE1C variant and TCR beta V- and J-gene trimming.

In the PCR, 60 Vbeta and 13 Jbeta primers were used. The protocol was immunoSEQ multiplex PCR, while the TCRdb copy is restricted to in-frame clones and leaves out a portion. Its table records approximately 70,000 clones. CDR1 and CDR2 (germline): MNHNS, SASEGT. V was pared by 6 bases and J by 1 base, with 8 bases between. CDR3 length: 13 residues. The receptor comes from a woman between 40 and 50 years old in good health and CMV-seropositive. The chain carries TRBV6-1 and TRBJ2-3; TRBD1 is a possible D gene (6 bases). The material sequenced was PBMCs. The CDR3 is CASRDRGTDTQYF. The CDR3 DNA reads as TGTGCCAGCAGGGACAGAGGCACAGATACGCAGTATTTT.